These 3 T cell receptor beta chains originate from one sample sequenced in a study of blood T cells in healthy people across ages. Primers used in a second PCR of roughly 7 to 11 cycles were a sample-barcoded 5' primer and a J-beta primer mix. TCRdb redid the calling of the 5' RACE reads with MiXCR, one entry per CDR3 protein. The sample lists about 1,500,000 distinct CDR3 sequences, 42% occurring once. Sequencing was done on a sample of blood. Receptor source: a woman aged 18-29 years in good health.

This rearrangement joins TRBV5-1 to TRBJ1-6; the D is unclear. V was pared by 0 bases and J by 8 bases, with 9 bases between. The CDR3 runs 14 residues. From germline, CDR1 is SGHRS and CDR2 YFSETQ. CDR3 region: CASSLGRIDSPLHF. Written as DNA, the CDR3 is TGCGCCAGCAGCTTGGGACGGATCGATTCACCCCTCCACTTT.

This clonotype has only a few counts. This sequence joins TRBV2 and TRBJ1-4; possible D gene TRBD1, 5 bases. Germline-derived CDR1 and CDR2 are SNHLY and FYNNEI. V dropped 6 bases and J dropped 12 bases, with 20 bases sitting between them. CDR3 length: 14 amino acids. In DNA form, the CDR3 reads TGTGCCAGCAGCATGTTATCCGGGGCCGGAGAACTGTTTTTT. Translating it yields CASSMLSGAGELFF.

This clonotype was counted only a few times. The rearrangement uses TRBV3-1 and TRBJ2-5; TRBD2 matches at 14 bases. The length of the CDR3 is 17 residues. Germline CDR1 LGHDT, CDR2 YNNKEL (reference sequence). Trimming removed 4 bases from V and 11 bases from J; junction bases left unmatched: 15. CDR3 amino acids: CASSRLRLAGGPNEQYF. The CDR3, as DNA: TGTGCCAGCAGCCGCCTTCGACTAGCGGGGGGGCCTAATGAGCAGTACTTC.